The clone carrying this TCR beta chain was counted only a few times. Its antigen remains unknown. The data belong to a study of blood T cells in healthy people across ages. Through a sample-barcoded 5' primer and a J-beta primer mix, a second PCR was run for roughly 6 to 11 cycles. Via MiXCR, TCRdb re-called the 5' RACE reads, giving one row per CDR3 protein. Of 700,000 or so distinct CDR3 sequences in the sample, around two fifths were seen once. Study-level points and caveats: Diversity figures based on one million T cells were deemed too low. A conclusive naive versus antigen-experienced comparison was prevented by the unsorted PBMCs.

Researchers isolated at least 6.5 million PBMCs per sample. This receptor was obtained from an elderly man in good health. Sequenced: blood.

The CDR3 loop reads CASRTRRSTLGTDTQYF. DNA of the CDR3: TGTGCCAGCAGGACAAGACGGAGTACCCTAGGCACAGATACGCAGTATTTT. V usage is TRBV6-2 or TRBV6-3 and J usage is TRBJ2-3; D unresolved. Germline CDR1 MNHEY, CDR2 SVGEGT. Trimming cost V 6 bases and J 1 base, with 20 bases left between them. The CDR3 length is 17 residues.